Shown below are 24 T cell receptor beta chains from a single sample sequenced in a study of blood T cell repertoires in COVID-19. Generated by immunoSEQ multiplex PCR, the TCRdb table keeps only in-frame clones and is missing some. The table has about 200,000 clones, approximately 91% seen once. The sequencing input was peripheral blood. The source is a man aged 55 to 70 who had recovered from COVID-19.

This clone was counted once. The CDR3 loop reads CASSGGEDEKLFF. The CDR3 DNA reads TGTGCCAGCAGCGGTGGGGAGGATGAAAAACTGTTTTTT. This rearrangement joins TRBV9 to TRBJ1-4, with D unclear. Per the germline V gene, CDR1 is SGDLS and CDR2 is YYNGEE. V lost 3 bases to trimming and J lost 6 bases, with 9 bases between them. This CDR3 has 13 residues.

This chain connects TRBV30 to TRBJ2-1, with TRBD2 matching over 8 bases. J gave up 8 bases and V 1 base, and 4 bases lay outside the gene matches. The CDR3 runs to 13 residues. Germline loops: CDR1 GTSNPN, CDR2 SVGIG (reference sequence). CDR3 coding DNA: TGTGCCTGGAGTGGGACTAGCCGCTATGAGCAGTTCTTC. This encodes CAWSGTSRYEQFF. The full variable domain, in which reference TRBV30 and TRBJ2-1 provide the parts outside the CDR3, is SQTIHQWPATLVQPVGSPLSLECTVEGTSNPNLYWYRQAAGRGLQLLFYSVGIGQISSEVPQNLSASRPQDRQFILSSKKLLLSDSGFYLCAWSGTSRYEQFFGPGTRLTVL.

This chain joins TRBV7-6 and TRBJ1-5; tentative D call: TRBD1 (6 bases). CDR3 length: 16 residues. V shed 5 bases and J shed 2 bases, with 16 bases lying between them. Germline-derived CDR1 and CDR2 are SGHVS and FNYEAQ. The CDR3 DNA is TGTGCCAGCAGCCCTAGGGGGGGCAGCGGCAATCAGCCCCAGCATTTT. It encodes CASSPRGGSGNQPQHF.

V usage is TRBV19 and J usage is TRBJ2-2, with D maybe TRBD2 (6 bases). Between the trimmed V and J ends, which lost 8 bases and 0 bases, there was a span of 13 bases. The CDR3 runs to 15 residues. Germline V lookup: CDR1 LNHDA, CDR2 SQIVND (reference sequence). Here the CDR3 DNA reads TGTGCCAGTCGGGGGAACAGCGCGAACACCGGGGAGCTGTTTTTT. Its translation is CASRGNSANTGELFF.

The CDR3 bases are TGTGCCAGCAGTGACCAGGACTATTACACCGGGGAGCTGTTTTTT. Translation gives CASSDQDYYTGELFF. The V call is TRBV6-1, the J call TRBJ2-2; tentatively, D is TRBD2 (6 bases). CDR3 length: 15 amino acids. Trimming shortened V by 3 bases and J by 3 bases, and 11 bases separated the two germline ends. Germline V gene data show CDR1 as MNHNS and CDR2 as SASEGT.

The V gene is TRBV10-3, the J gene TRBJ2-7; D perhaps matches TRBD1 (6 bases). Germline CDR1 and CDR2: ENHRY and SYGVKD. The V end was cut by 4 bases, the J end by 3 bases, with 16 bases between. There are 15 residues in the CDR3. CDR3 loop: CAISGRGTGYYEQYF. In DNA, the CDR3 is TGTGCCATCAGTGGCCGAGGTACAGGGTACTACGAGCAGTACTTC.

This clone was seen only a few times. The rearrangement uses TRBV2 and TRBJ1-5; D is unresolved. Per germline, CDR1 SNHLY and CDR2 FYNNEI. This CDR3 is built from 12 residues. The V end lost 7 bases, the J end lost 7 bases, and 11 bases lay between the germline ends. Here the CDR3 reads CASTSGFQPQHF. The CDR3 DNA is TGTGCCAGCACTAGTGGATTCCAGCCCCAGCATTTT.

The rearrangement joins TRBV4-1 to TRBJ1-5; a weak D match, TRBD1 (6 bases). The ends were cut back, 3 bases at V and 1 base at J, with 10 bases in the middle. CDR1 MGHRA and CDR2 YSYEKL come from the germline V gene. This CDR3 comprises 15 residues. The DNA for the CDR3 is TGCGCCAGCAGCCATAGGGGGGGCAGCAATCAGCCCCAGCATTTT. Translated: CASSHRGGSNQPQHF.

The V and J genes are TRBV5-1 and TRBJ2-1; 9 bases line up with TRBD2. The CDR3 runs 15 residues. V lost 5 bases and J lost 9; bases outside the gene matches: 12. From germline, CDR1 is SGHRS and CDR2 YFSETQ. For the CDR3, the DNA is TGCGCCAGCAGAGAGGGAGTAGCGGGAGTTAGTGAGCAGTTCTTC. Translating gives CASREGVAGVSEQFF.

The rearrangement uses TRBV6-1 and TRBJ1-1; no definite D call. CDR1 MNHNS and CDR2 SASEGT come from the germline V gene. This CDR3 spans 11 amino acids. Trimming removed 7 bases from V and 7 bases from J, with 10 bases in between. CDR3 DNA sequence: TGTGCCAGCACCCCTTCCGGTGAAGCTTTCTTT. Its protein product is CASTPSGEAFF.

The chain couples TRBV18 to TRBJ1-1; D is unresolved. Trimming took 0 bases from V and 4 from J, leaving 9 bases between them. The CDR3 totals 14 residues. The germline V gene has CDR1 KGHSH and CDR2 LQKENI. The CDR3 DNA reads TGTGCCAGCTCACCACCGGCGGGTCTCACTGAAGCTTTCTTT. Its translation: CASSPPAGLTEAFF. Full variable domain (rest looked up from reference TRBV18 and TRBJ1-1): NAGVMQNPRHLVRRRGQEARLRCSPMKGHSHVYWYRQLPEEGLKFMVYLQKENIIDESGMPKERFSAEFPKEGPSILRIQQVVRGDSAAYFCASSPPAGLTEAFFGQGTRLTVV.

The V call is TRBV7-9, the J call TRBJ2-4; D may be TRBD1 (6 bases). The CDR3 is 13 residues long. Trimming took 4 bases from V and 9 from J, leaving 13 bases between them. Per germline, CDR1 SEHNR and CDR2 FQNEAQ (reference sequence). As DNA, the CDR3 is TGTGCCAGCAGCTCCCTTTGGGGGCTCATTCAGTACTTC. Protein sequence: CASSSLWGLIQYF.

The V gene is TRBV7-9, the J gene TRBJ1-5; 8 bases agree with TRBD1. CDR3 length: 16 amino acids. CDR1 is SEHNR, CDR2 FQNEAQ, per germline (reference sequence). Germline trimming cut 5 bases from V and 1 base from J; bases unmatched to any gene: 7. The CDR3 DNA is TGTGCCAGCAGCCCAGGACAGGGAATAAGCAATCAGCCCCAGCATTTT. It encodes CASSPGQGISNQPQHF.

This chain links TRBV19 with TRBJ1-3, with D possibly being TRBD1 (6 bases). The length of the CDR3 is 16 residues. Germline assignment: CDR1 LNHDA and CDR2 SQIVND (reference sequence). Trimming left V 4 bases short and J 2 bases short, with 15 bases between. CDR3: CASSSGQLVAGNTIYF. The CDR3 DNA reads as TGTGCCAGTAGTAGCGGACAGCTAGTTGCTGGAAACACCATATATTTT.

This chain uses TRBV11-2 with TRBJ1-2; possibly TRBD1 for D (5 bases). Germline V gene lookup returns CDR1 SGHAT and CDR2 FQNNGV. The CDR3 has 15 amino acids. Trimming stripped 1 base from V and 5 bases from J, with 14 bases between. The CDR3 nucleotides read TGTGCCAGCAGCTTAGTGTCCAGGGTAGGGTATGGCTACACCTTC. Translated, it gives CASSLVSRVGYGYTF. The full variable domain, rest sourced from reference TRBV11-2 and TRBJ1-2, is EAGVAQSPRYKIIEKRQSVAFWCNPISGHATLYWYQQILGQGPKLLIQFQNNGVVDDSQLPKDRFSAERLKGVDSTLKIQPAKLEDSAVYLCASSLVSRVGYGYTFGSGTRLTVV.

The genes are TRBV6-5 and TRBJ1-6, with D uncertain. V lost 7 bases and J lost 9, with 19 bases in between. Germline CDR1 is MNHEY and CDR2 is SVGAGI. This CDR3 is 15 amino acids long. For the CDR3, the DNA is TGTGCCAGCAAGTTACGTGGCGGGGAGGGTTCACCCCTCCACTTT. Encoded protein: CASKLRGGEGSPLHF.

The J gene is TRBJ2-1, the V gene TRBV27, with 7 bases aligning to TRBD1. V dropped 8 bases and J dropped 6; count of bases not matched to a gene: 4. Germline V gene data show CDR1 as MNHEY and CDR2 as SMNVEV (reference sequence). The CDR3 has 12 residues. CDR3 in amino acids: CASSGQFNEQFF. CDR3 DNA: TGTGCCAGCTCGGGACAGTTCAATGAGCAGTTCTTC.

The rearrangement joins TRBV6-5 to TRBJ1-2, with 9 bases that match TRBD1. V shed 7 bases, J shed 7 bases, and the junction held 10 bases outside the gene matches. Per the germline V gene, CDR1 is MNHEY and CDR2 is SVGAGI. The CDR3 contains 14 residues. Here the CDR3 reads CASTSTGGGLGYTF. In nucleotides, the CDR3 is TGTGCCAGCACTTCGACAGGGGGAGGCCTTGGCTACACCTTC.

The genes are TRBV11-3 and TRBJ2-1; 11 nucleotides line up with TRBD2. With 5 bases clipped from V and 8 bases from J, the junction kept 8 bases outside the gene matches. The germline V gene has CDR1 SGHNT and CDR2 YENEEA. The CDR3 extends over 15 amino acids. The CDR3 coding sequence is TGTGCCAGCAGCCTTAGCGGGAGGGCAGTGTATGAGCAGTTCTTC. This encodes CASSLSGRAVYEQFF.

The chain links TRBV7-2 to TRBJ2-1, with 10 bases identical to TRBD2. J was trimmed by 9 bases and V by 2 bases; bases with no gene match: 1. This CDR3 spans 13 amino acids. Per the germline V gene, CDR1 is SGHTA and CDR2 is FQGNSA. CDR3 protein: CASSLLAGGEQFF. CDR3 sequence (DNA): TGTGCCAGCAGCTTATTAGCGGGAGGTGAGCAGTTCTTC.

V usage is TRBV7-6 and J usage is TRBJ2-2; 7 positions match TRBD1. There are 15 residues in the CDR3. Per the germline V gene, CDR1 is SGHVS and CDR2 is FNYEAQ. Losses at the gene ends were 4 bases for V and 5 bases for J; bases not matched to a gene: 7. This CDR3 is CASSSRQGGTGELFF. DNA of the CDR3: TGTGCCAGCAGCTCCCGACAGGGTGGTACCGGGGAGCTGTTTTTT. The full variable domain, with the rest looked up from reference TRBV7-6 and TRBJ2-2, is GAGVSQSPRYKVTKRGQDVALRCDPISGHVSLYWYRQALGQGPEFLTYFNYEAQQDKSGLPNDRFSAERPEGSISTLTIQRTEQRDSAMYRCASSSRQGGTGELFFGEGSRLTVL.

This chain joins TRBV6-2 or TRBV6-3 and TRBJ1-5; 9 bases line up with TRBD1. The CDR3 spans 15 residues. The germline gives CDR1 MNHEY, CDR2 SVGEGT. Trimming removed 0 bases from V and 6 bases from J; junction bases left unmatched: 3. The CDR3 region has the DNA TGTGCCAGCAGTTACTCCGGACAGGGGCGTCAGCCCCAGCATTTT. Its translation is CASSYSGQGRQPQHF.

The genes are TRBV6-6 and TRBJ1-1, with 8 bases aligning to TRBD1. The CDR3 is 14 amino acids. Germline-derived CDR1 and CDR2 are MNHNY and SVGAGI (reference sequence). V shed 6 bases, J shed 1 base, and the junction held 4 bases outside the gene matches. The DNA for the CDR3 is TGTGCCAGCAGCTGGGACAGGTCGAACACTGAAGCTTTCTTT. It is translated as CASSWDRSNTEAFF.

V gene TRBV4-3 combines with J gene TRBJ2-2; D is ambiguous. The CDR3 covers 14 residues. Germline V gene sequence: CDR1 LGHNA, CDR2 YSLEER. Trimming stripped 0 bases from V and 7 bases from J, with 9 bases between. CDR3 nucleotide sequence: TGCGCCAGCAGCCAAGATACGAGGCTCGGGGAGCTGTTTTTT. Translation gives CASSQDTRLGELFF.